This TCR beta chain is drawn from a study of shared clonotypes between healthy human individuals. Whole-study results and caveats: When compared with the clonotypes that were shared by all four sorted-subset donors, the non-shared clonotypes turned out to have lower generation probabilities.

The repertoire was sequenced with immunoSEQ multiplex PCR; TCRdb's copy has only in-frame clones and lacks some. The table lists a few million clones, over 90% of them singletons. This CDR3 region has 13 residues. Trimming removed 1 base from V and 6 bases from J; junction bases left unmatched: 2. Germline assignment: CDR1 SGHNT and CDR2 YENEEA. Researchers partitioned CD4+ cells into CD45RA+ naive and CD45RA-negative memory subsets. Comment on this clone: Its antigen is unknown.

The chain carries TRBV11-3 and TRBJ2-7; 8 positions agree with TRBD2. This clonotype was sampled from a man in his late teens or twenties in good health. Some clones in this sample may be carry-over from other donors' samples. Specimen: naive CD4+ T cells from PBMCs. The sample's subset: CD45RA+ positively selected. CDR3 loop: CASSLGGGREQYF. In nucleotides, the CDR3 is TGTGCCAGCAGCTTAGGCGGGGGGCGCGAGCAGTACTTC. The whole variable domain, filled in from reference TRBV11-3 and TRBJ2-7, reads EAGVVQSPRYKIIEKKQPVAFWCNPISGHNTLYWYLQNLGQGPELLIRYENEEAVDDSQLPKDRFSAERLKGVDSTLKIQPAELGDSAVYLCASSLGGGREQYFGPGTRLTVT.